The T cell receptor (beta chain) described here comes from a study of blood T cell repertoires in COVID-19. Study-wide background: COVID-19 samples, acute and convalescent, were from the United States, Italy and Spain. Sources were T cells, B-cell-depleted T cells, or PBMCs; the material itself was cDNA or gDNA.

In the source study's methods: Reference gene primers were amplified, and this amplification served to estimate nucleated cell counts. The repertoire was sequenced with immunoSEQ multiplex PCR; TCRdb's copy has only in-frame clones and lacks some. That table gives V, J and clone size, and the DNA gave D and trimming. The table includes 110,000 to 150,000 clones, roughly 80% detected once. Trimming took 1 base from V and 3 from J, leaving 5 bases between them. Germline lookup yields CDR1 SGHTS and CDR2 YDEGEE. This CDR3 has 13 amino acids. Sequencing input: peripheral blood. The chain combines TRBV5-8 with TRBJ1-5; D remains ambiguous. This TCR was recovered from a woman aged 80 or older with acute or convalescent COVID-19. CDR3 sequence reads: CASSLNINQPQHF. As DNA, the CDR3 is TGTGCCAGCAGCTTGAACATCAATCAGCCCCAGCATTTT. Full variable domain (remainder filled in from reference TRBV5-8 and TRBJ1-5): EAGVTQSPTHLIKTRGQQATLRCSPISGHTSVYWYQQALGLGLQFLLWYDEGEERNRGNFPPRFSGRQFPNYSSELNVNALELEDSALYLCASSLNINQPQHFGDGTRLSIL.